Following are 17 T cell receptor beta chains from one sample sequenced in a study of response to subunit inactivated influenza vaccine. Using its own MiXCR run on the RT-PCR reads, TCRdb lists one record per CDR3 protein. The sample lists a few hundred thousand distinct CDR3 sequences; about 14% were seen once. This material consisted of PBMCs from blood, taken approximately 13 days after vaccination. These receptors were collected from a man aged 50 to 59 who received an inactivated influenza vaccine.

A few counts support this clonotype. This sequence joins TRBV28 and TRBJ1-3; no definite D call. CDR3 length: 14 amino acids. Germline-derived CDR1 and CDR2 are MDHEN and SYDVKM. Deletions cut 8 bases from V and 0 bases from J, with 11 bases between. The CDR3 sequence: CASYTEPSGNTIYF. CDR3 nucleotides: TGTGCCAGCTATACGGAACCCTCTGGAAACACCATATATTTT.

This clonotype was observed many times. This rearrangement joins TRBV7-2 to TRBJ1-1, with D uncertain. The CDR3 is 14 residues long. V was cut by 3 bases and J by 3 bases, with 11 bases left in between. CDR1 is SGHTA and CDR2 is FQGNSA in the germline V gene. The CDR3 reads CASSLSGRDTEAFF. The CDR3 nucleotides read TGTGCCAGCAGCTTGTCGGGTCGGGACACTGAAGCTTTCTTT.

The CDR3, as DNA: TGTGCCAGCAGCCCTTTAGCGGGGGGTACGGAGACCCAGTACTTC. Its protein product is CASSPLAGGTETQYF. The V and J genes are TRBV7-8 and TRBJ2-5; 10 positions agree with TRBD2. V lost 5 bases and J lost 5; bases outside the gene matches: 8. The V gene's germline CDR1 is SGHVS and CDR2 FQNEAQ. The CDR3 covers 15 residues.

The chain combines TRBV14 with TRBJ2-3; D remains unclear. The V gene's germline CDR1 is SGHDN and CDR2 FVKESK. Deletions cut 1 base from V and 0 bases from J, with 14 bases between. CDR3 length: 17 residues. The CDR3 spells CASSQVGERRSTDTQYF. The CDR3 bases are TGTGCCAGCAGCCAAGTAGGCGAGAGGCGAAGCACAGATACGCAGTATTTT.

For the CDR3, the DNA is TGTGCCAGCAGCTTAGCGGTGCGCCGGGACGGATACAATGAGCAGTTCTTC. Translating gives CASSLAVRRDGYNEQFF. V is TRBV7-9 and J is TRBJ2-1; D tentatively fits TRBD1 or TRBD2 (5 bases each). The CDR3 has 17 amino acids. V shed 0 bases and J shed 4 bases, with 16 bases lying between them. The germline gives CDR1 SEHNR, CDR2 FQNEAQ (reference sequence).

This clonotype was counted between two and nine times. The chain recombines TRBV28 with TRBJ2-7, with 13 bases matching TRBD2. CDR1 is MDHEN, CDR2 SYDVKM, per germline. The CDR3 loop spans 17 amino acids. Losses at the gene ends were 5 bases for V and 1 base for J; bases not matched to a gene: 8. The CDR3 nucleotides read TGTGCCAGCAGTCTGGGACTAGCGGGAAGACCTTCCTACGAGCAGTACTTC. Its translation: CASSLGLAGRPSYEQYF.

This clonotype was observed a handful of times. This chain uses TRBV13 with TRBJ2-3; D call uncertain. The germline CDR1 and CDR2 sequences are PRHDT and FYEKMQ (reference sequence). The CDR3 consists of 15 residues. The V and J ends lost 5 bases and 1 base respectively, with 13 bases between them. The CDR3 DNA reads TGTGCCAGCAGCCGTACCCCCTCTGGCACAGATACGCAGTATTTT. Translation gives CASSRTPSGTDTQYF.

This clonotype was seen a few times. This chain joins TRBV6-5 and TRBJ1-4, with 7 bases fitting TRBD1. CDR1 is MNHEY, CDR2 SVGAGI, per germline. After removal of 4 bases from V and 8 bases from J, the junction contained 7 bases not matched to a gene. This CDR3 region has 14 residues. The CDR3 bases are TGTGCCAGCAGTTTCAGGGGGGCCGCGGAAAAACTGTTTTTT. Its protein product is CASSFRGAAEKLFF.

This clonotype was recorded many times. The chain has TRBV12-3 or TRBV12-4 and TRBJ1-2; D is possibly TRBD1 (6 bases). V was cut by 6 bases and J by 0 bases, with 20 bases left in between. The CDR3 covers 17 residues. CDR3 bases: TGTGCCAGCAGCAGAGGGGGTGTTTCAGTTGCTAACTATGGCTACACCTTC. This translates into CASSRGGVSVANYGYTF.

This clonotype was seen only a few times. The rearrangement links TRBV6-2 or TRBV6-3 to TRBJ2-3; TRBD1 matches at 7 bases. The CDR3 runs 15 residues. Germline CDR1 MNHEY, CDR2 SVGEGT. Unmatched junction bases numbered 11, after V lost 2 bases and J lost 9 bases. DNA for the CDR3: TGTGCCAGCAGTTACGGTGGGACAGCCTTCCGGACGCAGTATTTT. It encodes CASSYGGTAFRTQYF.

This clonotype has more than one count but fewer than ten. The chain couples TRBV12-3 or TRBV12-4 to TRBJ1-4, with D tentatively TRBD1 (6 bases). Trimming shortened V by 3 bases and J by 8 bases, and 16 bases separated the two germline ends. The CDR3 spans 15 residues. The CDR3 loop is CASSFEQGGNEKLFF. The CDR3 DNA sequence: TGTGCCAGCAGTTTTGAACAGGGAGGGAACGAAAAACTGTTTTTT.

The CDR3 protein is CASSVASGSTDTQYF. The CDR3 DNA is TGTGCCAGCAGTGTTGCTAGCGGGAGCACAGATACGCAGTATTTT. The chain links TRBV2 to TRBJ2-3; 8 nucleotides match TRBD2. With V trimmed by 4 bases and J by 0 bases, 3 bases remained unmatched. CDR3 length: 15 amino acids. Germline V lookup: CDR1 SNHLY, CDR2 FYNNEI.

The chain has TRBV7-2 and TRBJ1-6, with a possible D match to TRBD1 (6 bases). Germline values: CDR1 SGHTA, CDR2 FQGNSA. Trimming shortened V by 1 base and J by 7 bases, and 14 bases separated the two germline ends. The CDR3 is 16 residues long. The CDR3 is CASSLGVRTVNSPLHF. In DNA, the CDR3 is TGTGCCAGCAGCTTAGGCGTGCGGACAGTGAATTCACCCCTCCACTTT.

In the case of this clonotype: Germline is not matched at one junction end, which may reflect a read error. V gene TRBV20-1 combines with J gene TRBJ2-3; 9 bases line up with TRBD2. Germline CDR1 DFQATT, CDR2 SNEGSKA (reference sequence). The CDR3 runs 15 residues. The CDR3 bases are TGCAGTGCTAGTTCGCTAGCGGGATTCACAGATACGCAGTCTTTT. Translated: CSASSLAGFTDTQSF.

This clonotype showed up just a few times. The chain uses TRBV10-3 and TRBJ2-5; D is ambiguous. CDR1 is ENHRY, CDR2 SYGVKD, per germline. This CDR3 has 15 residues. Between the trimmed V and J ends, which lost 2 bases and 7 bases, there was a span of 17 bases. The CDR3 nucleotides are TGTGCCATCAGTGAGGTAGAGCCGTCGGTGTCGACCCAGTACTTC. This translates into CAISEVEPSVSTQYF.

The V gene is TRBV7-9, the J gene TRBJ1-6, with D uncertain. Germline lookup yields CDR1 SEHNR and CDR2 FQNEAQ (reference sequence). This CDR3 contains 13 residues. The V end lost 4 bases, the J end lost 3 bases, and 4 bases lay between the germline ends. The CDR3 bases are TGTGCCAGCAGCTCCATCTATAATTCACCCCTCCACTTT. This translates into CASSSIYNSPLHF.

CDR3 DNA: TGCGCCAGCAGCCAAGATAGGGGGGGCTCATTTGAAAAACTGTTTTTT. Translating it yields CASSQDRGGSFEKLFF. J is TRBJ1-4 and V is TRBV4-1; a possible D gene is TRBD1 (6 bases). Trimming removed 0 bases at V and 7 bases at J, with 15 bases between. Germline V gives CDR1 MGHRA, CDR2 YSYEKL. CDR3 length: 16 residues.